The 13 T cell receptor beta chains given below trace back to one sample, sequenced in a study of PD-L1 blockade in urothelial cancer. The time point here: pretreatment peripheral blood. Produced via immunoSEQ multiplex PCR; TCRdb's table is partial and in-frame only. The sample has around 34,000 clones, around 85% seen once. The sample consisted of PBMCs, taken around atezolizumab (anti-PD-L1) treatment. These receptor sequences come from a man at least 80 years old with urothelial cancer.

The rearrangement joins TRBV2 to TRBJ2-7; TRBD1 agrees at 11 bases. Germline lookup yields CDR1 SNHLY and CDR2 FYNNEI. The CDR3 is made up of 14 amino acids. V shed 8 bases, J shed 4 bases, and the junction held 7 bases outside the gene matches. CDR3 DNA sequence: TGTGCCAGCCGTGTGGACAGGGGGCCGTACGAGCAGTACTTC. This translates into CASRVDRGPYEQYF.

V usage is TRBV30 and J usage is TRBJ1-2; 10 bases align to TRBD1. Germline values: CDR1 GTSNPN, CDR2 SVGIG (reference sequence). Germline trimming cut 3 bases from V and 6 bases from J; bases unmatched to any gene: 13. The CDR3 length is 16 residues. In DNA, the CDR3 is TGTGCCTGGAGGGGGGACAGGGGAATTCTGGCGAATGGCTACACCTTC. It specifies CAWRGDRGILANGYTF. Variable domain in full (rest from reference TRBV30 and TRBJ1-2): SQTIHQWPATLVQPVGSPLSLECTVEGTSNPNLYWYRQAAGRGLQLLFYSVGIGQISSEVPQNLSASRPQDRQFILSSKKLLLSDSGFYLCAWRGDRGILANGYTFGSGTRLTVV.

V is TRBV4-3 and J is TRBJ2-7; 8 positions match TRBD2. The CDR3 runs 15 residues. Germline trimming cut 6 bases from V and 2 bases from J; bases unmatched to any gene: 9. The germline CDR1 and CDR2 sequences are LGHNA and YSLEER. The CDR3 coding sequence is TGCGCCAGCAGTTACCAGCGGGAGAATCCCTACGAGCAGTACTTC. It is translated as CASSYQRENPYEQYF.

V gene TRBV7-6 combines with J gene TRBJ2-3, with 15 bases lining up with TRBD2. CDR1 is SGHVS, CDR2 FNYEAQ, per germline. This CDR3 has 16 residues. The V segment lost 6 bases and the J segment 5 bases; nucleotides outside the gene matches: 6. The CDR3 region has the DNA TGTGCCAGCAGTCGCACGGGACTAGCGGGAGGAGATACGCAGTATTTT. This gives the protein CASSRTGLAGGDTQYF.

The chain carries TRBV2 and TRBJ1-1; no firm D call. Germline V gene sequence: CDR1 SNHLY, CDR2 FYNNEI. Trimming stripped 2 bases from V and 0 bases from J, with 7 bases between. This CDR3 region has 14 residues. The CDR3 loop reads CASSEPDMNTEAFF. The CDR3 coding sequence is TGTGCCAGCAGTGAACCAGATATGAACACTGAAGCTTTCTTT.

CDR3 sequence reads: CASSLALGETDTQYF. CDR3 DNA sequence: TGCGCCAGCAGCTTGGCACTGGGAGAAACAGATACGCAGTATTTT. This rearrangement joins TRBV5-1 to TRBJ2-3; the D gene is possibly TRBD2 (5 bases). The V end lost 0 bases, the J end lost 3 bases, and 11 bases lay between the germline ends. Germline V gene data show CDR1 as SGHRS and CDR2 as YFSETQ. This CDR3 region has 15 residues.

V and J are TRBV18 and TRBJ2-5, with D unresolved. Germline V lookup: CDR1 KGHSH, CDR2 LQKENI. The CDR3 sequence is 13 residues long. V was trimmed by 2 bases and J by 1 base, leaving 5 bases between them. The CDR3 bases are TGTGCCAGCTCACCAAACAGCCAAGAGACCCAGTACTTC. It codes for CASSPNSQETQYF. The entire variable domain, with the rest obtained from reference TRBV18 and TRBJ2-5, is as follows: NAGVMQNPRHLVRRRGQEARLRCSPMKGHSHVYWYRQLPEEGLKFMVYLQKENIIDESGMPKERFSAEFPKEGPSILRIQQVVRGDSAAYFCASSPNSQETQYFGPGTRLLVL.

The V gene is TRBV12-5, the J gene TRBJ2-1; 8 positions match TRBD2. This CDR3 has 17 amino acids. The germline V gene encodes CDR1 LGHNT and CDR2 FRNRAP. Germline trimming cut 1 base from V and 5 bases from J; bases unmatched to any gene: 10. The DNA for the CDR3 is TGTGCTAGTGGTTTGGCCCGACTAGCGCAGGGGAACAATGAGCAGTTCTTC. Encoded protein: CASGLARLAQGNNEQFF.

In this sample, this clone turned up a few times. The CDR3, as DNA: TGTGCCAGCAGCGTGAGCGGGAGGGGAACCTACGAGCAGTACTTC. The encoded protein is CASSVSGRGTYEQYF. The chain joins TRBV5-5 to TRBJ2-7; TRBD2 matches at 10 bases. Trimming took 4 bases from V and 2 from J; bases not matched to a gene: 6. The germline V gene encodes CDR1 SGHKS and CDR2 YYEKEE (reference sequence). The CDR3 has 15 residues.

The rearrangement joins TRBV19 to TRBJ1-4; tentative D call: TRBD1 (6 bases). Germline lookup yields CDR1 LNHDA and CDR2 SQIVND (reference sequence). This CDR3 region has 16 residues. The V and J ends lost 4 bases and 0 bases respectively, with 12 bases between them. The CDR3 here is CASSTPGTTTNEKLFF. The CDR3 region has the DNA TGTGCCAGTAGTACTCCCGGGACAACAACTAATGAAAAACTGTTTTTT.

The chain joins TRBV27 to TRBJ1-2; D may be TRBD1 (5 bases). This CDR3 region has 13 residues. Germline CDR1 MNHEY, CDR2 SMNVEV (reference sequence). Deletions cut 2 bases from V and 5 bases from J, with 9 bases between. The CDR3 coding sequence is TGTGCCAGCAGTTTAGCGGGGGGGTATGGCTACACCTTC. This sequence encodes CASSLAGGYGYTF.

Here the CDR3 DNA reads TGCAGCGTCCAAAGCGGGAGAGGACCTCGCACAGATACGCAGTATTTT. It encodes CSVQSGRGPRTDTQYF. The chain combines TRBV29-1 with TRBJ2-3; 8 nucleotides align to TRBD2. CDR1 is SQVTM, CDR2 ANQGSEA, per germline. The CDR3 runs to 16 residues. V was pared by 6 bases and J by 1 base, with 12 bases of the junction left unmatched.

This chain joins TRBV19 and TRBJ1-2; 9 nucleotides agree with TRBD1. Germline CDR1 reads LNHDA; CDR2 reads SQIVND (reference sequence). Unmatched junction bases numbered 19, after V lost 7 bases and J lost 4 bases. This CDR3 spans 18 amino acids. DNA for the CDR3: TGTGCCAGTATCTCCAAAGCGCGGTCGGGACAGGGTGTCTATGGCTACACCTTC. Translated, it gives CASISKARSGQGVYGYTF.